A selection of T cell receptor beta chains follows, all from one sample in a study of CD8+CD57+ T cells in acquired aplastic anemia. TCRdb called the reads again in MiXCR, with one record for every CDR3 protein. The repertoire holds around 180,000 distinct CDR3 sequences, with over 60% as singletons. Sequences were obtained from sorted CD4+, CD8+, or CD8+CD57+ T cells (not recorded which) from PBMCs. The receptors shown here come from a human donor with severe aplastic anemia or a healthy control (not recorded which). Both conserved end residues are part of each CDR3. The D gene is left open where the match is weak. Clone size appears in some rows only: once, few, many, or a class for an expanded clone.

D: NA
size: NA
V: TRBV9
J: TRBJ1-2
CDR3: CASSASSNYGYTF
DNA: TGTGCCAGCAGTGCGAGCAGTAACTATGGCTACACCTTC

D: TRBD1
size: NA
V: TRBV13
J: TRBJ2-5
CDR3: CASSPTGTGVGTQYF
DNA: TGTGCCAGCAGCCCGACCGGGACAGGGGTTGGGACCCAGTACTTC

D: NA
size: NA
V: TRBV7-2
J: TRBJ1-5
CDR3: CASSPTPGRNQPQHF
DNA: TGTGCCAGCAGCCCCACACCAGGGCGGAATCAGCCCCAGCATTTT

D: TRBD1
size: NA
V: TRBV12-3/TRBV12-4
J: TRBJ2-7
CDR3: CASSLGGQGGEQYF
DNA: TGTGCCAGCAGTTTAGGGGGACAGGGGGGCGAGCAGTACTTC

D: NA
size: NA
V: TRBV19
J: TRBJ2-7
CDR3: CASSKDNSYEQYF
DNA: TGTGCCAGTAGTAAGGACAACTCCTACGAGCAGTACTTC

D: TRBD2
size: NA
V: TRBV11-1
J: TRBJ2-7
CDR3: CASSPGTSGSSYEQYF
DNA: TGTGCCAGCAGCCCTGGGACTAGCGGGAGCTCCTACGAGCAGTACTTC

D: NA
size: NA
V: TRBV7-9
J: TRBJ2-1
CDR3: CASSQGGNYNEQFF
DNA: TGTGCCAGCAGCCAGGGCGGGAACTACAATGAGCAGTTCTTC

D: NA
size: NA
V: TRBV2
J: TRBJ1-1
CDR3: CASSGPRGTEAFF
DNA: TGTGCCAGCAGTGGTCCTCGGGGCACTGAAGCTTTCTTT

D: NA
size: once
V: TRBV9
J: TRBJ2-2
CDR3: CASSVTQGFMGGELFF
DNA: TGTGCCAGCAGCGTAACGCAGGGGTTTATGGGCGGGGAGCTGTTTTTT

D: TRBD1
size: once
V: TRBV12-3/TRBV12-4
J: TRBJ2-2
CDR3: CASSLTGPVGELFF
DNA: TGTGCCAGCAGTTTGACAGGGCCCGTGGGGGAGCTGTTTTTT

D: TRBD1
size: few
V: TRBV5-1
J: TRBJ2-2
CDR3: CASSIGQGGTGELFF
DNA: TGCGCCAGCAGCATAGGACAGGGGGGCACCGGGGAGCTGTTTTTT

D: TRBD2
size: few
V: TRBV4-1
J: TRBJ2-7
CDR3: CASSPDLGEGAYEQYF
DNA: TGCGCCAGCAGCCCTGATCTTGGGGAGGGAGCCTACGAGCAGTACTTC

D: NA
size: once
V: TRBV5-8
J: TRBJ2-7
CDR3: CASSRRAVEQYF
DNA: TGTGCCAGCAGCCGTAGGGCGGTCGAGCAGTACTTC

D: NA
size: few
V: TRBV2
J: TRBJ1-2
CDR3: CASKADYVNYGYTF
DNA: TGTGCCAGCAAGGCGGACTACGTCAACTATGGCTACACCTTC

D: TRBD1
size: NA
V: TRBV24-1
J: TRBJ2-2
CDR3: CATRNTGAGELFF
DNA: TGTGCCACCAGGAATACAGGGGCCGGGGAGCTGTTTTTT

D: NA
size: NA
V: TRBV2
J: TRBJ2-5
CDR3: CASSEWIKETQYF
DNA: TGTGCCAGCAGTGAATGGATTAAAGAGACCCAGTACTTC

D: NA
size: NA
V: TRBV7-9
J: TRBJ1-1
CDR3: CASSQYRDEAFF
DNA: TGTGCCAGCAGCCAATACAGGGATGAAGCTTTCTTT